The 6 T cell receptor beta chains listed next were all sequenced from one sample in a study of spatial heterogeneity in lung cancer. The sample's time point: sample taken at primary tumor resection. Unsorted whole RNA from tumor, nontumor lung or frozen PBMC underwent sequencing. MiXCR, run by TCRdb on the 5' RACE reads, gives a single entry per CDR3 protein. The sample yields 1,600 or so distinct CDR3 sequences, 25% seen once. Sample: PBMCs, taken at surgery. The receptors stem from a male donor with early-stage non-small cell lung cancer.

This clonotype was seen ten or more times. For the CDR3, the DNA is TGTGCCAGCAGCTCCCCCACCGGGACTGGAAACAATGAGCAGTTCTTC. Translating it yields CASSSPTGTGNNEQFF. This sequence joins TRBV7-2 and TRBJ2-1, with TRBD2 as a possible D gene (6 bases). Trimming left V 4 bases short and J 5 bases short, with 18 bases between. CDR3 size: 16 residues. Germline CDR1 is SGHTA and CDR2 is FQGNSA.

J is TRBJ2-3 and V is TRBV5-6; D gene ambiguous. Trimming shortened V by 0 bases and J by 4 bases, and 12 bases separated the two germline ends. Germline V lookup: CDR1 SGHDT, CDR2 YYEEEE. The CDR3 is 15 amino acids. CDR3 nucleotides: TGTGCCAGCAGCTTGGCTTGGATTGGTGCAGATACGCAGTATTTT. Translated, it gives CASSLAWIGADTQYF.

This clonotype was counted only a few times. This chain uses TRBV28 with TRBJ1-6; 7 bases map to TRBD1. CDR1 is MDHEN and CDR2 is SYDVKM in the germline V gene. J was trimmed by 9 bases and V by 11 bases; bases with no gene match: 10. The CDR3 extends over 13 amino acids. The CDR3 reads CAGRQGNSSPLHF. As DNA, the CDR3 is TGTGCCGGTCGACAGGGAAATTCTTCACCCCTCCACTTT.

This clonotype is medium-sized within its sample. CDR3 in DNA: TGCGCCAGCAGCCTATTCGGTCCAGGGACAGGGGCCGGGGATACGCAGTATTTT. This gives the protein CASSLFGPGTGAGDTQYF. The genes are TRBV5-1 and TRBJ2-3; 10 positions agree with TRBD1. After removal of 4 bases from V and 6 bases from J, the junction contained 17 bases not matched to a gene. Germline loops: CDR1 SGHRS, CDR2 YFSETQ. This CDR3 spans 18 amino acids.

Relative to its sample, this clonotype is medium-sized. This sequence joins TRBV28 and TRBJ2-3; perhaps TRBD2 as D (6 bases). This CDR3 contains 13 residues. The V gene lost 3 bases and the J gene lost 5 bases, with 9 bases spanning the gap. CDR1 and CDR2 (germline): MDHEN, SYDVKM. CDR3 sequence: CASSFQGGDTQYF. In DNA form, the CDR3 reads TGTGCCAGCAGTTTCCAGGGAGGAGATACGCAGTATTTT.

The chain employs TRBV28 and TRBJ2-1, with no clear D. V lost 7 bases and J lost 6, with 10 bases in between. Germline V gene lookup returns CDR1 MDHEN and CDR2 SYDVKM. The CDR3 covers 12 residues. CDR3 nucleotide sequence: TGTGCCAGCACCGCCATCGGCAATGAGCAGTTCTTC. Its protein is CASTAIGNEQFF.